The clone carrying this T cell receptor (beta chain) was seen more than once but under ten times. This sample is drawn from a study of blood T cells in healthy people across ages. Next came a second PCR, run for roughly 6 to 11 cycles, which used a sample-barcoded 5' primer along with a J-beta primer mix. TCRdb re-derived calls from the 5' RACE reads in MiXCR, one entry per CDR3 protein. The table records around 1,000,000 distinct CDR3 sequences, under 30% of them present only once. Deletions cut 5 bases from V and 0 bases from J, with 19 bases between. The CDR3 is 17 amino acids. Per germline, CDR1 LGHDT and CDR2 YNNKEL (reference sequence). These same records also appear under a second study, on T cells of mothers and their children.

Sample: blood. The source is a girl aged 2-10 years in good health. The chain recombines TRBV3-1 with TRBJ1-2, with TRBD1 as a possible D gene (5 bases). Here the CDR3 reads CASSLNRQTPSNYGYTF. Written as DNA, the CDR3 is TGTGCCAGCAGCTTAAACCGACAGACCCCCTCTAACTATGGCTACACCTTC.